The sequence of this T cell receptor beta chain was determined in a study of OX40 agonist ivuxolimab in advanced cancers. CDR1 and CDR2 (germline): SGDLS, YYNGEE. Trimming took 4 bases from V and 3 from J; bases not matched to a gene: 6. The CDR3 is 15 amino acids. Generated by immunoSEQ multiplex PCR, the TCRdb table keeps only in-frame clones and is missing some. The profile shows about 74,000 clones, roughly 84% of them singletons. The TCR was taken from an adult with an advanced solid tumor such as melanoma, head and neck, liver or kidney cancer. Source: CD4+ or CD8+ T cells sorted from blood, taken in a trial of the OX40 agonist ivuxolimab. V and J are TRBV9 and TRBJ2-1, with 8 bases identical to TRBD2. CDR3: CASSSNSGNYNEQFF. CDR3 coding DNA: TGTGCCAGCAGCTCGAATAGCGGGAACTACAATGAGCAGTTCTTC.